This TCR beta chain was obtained from a study of blood T cell repertoires in COVID-19. Study-wide background: PBMCs, B-cell-depleted T cells, or T cells were the source of the cDNA or gDNA that made up the material.

Authors' data handling: Amplification with reference gene primers provided the estimates of nucleated cell counts. Only in-frame clones appear in the TCRdb table, and some are missing; sequencing was by immunoSEQ multiplex PCR. That table is the source of V, J and clone size, and D and trimming were worked out from the DNA. Of tens of thousands of clones listed, about 91% are singletons. V dropped 4 bases and J dropped 5; count of bases not matched to a gene: 5. The V gene's germline CDR1 is SGDLS and CDR2 YYNGEE. CDR3 size: 13 residues. The chain recombines TRBV9 with TRBJ2-5; 7 bases map to TRBD1. Sequencing was carried out using peripheral blood. The clonotype comes from a man between 65 and 79 years old with active or convalescent COVID-19. The CDR3 region is CASSTNRGETQYF. The CDR3 DNA is TGTGCCAGCAGCACAAACAGGGGTGAGACCCAGTACTTC.